This TCR beta chain was sequenced for a study of technical replicates of blood from a handful of donors. The method was immunoSEQ multiplex PCR; TCRdb's version includes in-frame clones alone and lacks a portion of them. This table has under 110,000 clones, 95% to 96% appearing once. This CDR3 contains 16 residues. V lost 7 bases to trimming and J lost 2 bases; unmatched junction nucleotides: 9. Germline CDR1 and CDR2: SGHRS and YFSETQ. The TCR sequence derives from a human donor in good health. The J gene is TRBJ2-3, the V gene TRBV5-1; 11 bases match TRBD1. The sample comprised T cells isolated from PBMCs. The CDR3 DNA reads TGCGCCAGCCTAAAGGGGACAGGGGGTCACACAGATACGCAGTATTTT. It specifies CASLKGTGGHTDTQYF.